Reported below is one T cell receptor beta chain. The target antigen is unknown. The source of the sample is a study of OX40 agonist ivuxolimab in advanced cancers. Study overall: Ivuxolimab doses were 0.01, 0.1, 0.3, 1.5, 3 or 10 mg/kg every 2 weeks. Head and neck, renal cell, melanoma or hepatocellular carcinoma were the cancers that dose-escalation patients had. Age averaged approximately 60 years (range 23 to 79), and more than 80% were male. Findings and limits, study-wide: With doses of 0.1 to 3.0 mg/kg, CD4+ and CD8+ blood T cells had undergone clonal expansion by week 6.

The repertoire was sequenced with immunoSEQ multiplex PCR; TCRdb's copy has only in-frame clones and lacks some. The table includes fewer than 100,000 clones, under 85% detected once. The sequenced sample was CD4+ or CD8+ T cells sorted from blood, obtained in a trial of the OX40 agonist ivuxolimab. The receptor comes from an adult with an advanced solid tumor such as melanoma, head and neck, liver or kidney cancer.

CDR3 coding DNA: TGTGCCAGCTCACCTAGGTCGGGACGAGGAAACACCATATATTTT. This codes for CASSPRSGRGNTIYF. This chain uses TRBV18 with TRBJ1-3; D perhaps matches TRBD1 (5 bases). The V end was cut by 3 bases, the J end by 4 bases, with 13 bases between. In germline, CDR1 is KGHSH, CDR2 LQKENI. The CDR3 has 15 residues.